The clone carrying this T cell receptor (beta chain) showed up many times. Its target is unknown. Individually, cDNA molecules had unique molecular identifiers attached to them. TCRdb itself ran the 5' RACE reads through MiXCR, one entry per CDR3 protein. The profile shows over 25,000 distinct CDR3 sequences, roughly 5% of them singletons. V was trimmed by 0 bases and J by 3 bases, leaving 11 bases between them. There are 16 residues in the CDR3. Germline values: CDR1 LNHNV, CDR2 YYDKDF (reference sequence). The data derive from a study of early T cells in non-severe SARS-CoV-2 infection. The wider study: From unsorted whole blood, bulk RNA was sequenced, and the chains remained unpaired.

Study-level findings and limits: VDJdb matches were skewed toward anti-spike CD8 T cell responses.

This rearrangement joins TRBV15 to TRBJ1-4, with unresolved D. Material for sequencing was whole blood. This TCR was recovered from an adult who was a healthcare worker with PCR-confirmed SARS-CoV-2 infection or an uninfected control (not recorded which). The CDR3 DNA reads TGTGCCACCAGCAGAGATATTGGAGCCTCTAATGAAAAACTGTTTTTT. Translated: CATSRDIGASNEKLFF.